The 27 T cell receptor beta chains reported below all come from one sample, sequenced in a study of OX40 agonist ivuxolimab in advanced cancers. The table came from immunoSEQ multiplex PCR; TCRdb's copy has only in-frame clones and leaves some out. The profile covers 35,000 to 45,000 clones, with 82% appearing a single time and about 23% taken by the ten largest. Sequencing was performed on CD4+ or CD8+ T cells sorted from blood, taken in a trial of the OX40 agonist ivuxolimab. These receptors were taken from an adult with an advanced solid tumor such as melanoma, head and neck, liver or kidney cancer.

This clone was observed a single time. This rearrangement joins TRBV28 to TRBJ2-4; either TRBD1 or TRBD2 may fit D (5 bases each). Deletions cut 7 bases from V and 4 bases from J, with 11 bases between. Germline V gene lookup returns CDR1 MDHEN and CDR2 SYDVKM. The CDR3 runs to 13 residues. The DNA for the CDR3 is TGTGCCAGCACTTGGGGGACGAAAAACATTCAGTACTTC. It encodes CASTWGTKNIQYF.

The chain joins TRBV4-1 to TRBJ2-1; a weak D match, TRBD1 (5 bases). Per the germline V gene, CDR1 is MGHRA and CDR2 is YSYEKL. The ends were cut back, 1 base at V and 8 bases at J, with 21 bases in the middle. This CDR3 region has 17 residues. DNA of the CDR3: TGCGCCAGCAGCCAAGGCCGAACAGGACACTTTAGGTATGAGCAGTTCTTC. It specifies CASSQGRTGHFRYEQFF.

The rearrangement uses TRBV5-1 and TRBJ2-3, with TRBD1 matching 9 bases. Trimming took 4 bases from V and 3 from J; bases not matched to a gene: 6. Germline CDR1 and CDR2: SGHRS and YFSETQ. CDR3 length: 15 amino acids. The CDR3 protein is CASSPGTGKTDTQYF. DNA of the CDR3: TGCGCCAGCAGCCCAGGGACAGGGAAGACAGATACGCAGTATTTT. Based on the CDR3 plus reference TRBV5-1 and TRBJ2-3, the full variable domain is KAGVTQTPRYLIKTRGQQVTLSCSPISGHRSVSWYQQTPGQGLQFLFEYFSETQRNKGNFPGRFSGRQFSNSRSEMNVSTLELGDSALYLCASSPGTGKTDTQYFGPGTRLTVL.

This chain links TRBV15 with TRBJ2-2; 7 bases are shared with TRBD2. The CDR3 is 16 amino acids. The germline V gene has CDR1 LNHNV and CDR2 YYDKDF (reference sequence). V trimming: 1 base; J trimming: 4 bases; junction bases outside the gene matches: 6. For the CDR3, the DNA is TGTGCCACCAGCAGAGGAAAGGGAGGGCGCACCGGGGAGCTGTTTTTT. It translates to CATSRGKGGRTGELFF.

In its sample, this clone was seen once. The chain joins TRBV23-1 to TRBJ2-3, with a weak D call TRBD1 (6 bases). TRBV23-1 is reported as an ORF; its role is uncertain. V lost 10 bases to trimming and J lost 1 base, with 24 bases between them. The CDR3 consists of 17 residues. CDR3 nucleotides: TGCGCCAACATCCTCGAACTTCCGGGACAACGCACAGATACGCAGTATTTT. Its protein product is CANILELPGQRTDTQYF.

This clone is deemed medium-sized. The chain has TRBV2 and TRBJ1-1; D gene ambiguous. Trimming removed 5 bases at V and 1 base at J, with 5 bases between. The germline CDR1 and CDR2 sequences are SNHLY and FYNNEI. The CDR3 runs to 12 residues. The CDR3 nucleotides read TGTGCCAGCAGTTTCGGGAACACTGAAGCTTTCTTT. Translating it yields CASSFGNTEAFF.

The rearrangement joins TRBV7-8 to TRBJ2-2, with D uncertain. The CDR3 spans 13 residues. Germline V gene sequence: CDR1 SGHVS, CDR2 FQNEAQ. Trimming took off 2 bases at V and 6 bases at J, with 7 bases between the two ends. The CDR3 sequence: CASSLKRAGELFF. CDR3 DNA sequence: TGTGCCAGCAGCTTAAAGCGCGCCGGGGAGCTGTTTTTT.

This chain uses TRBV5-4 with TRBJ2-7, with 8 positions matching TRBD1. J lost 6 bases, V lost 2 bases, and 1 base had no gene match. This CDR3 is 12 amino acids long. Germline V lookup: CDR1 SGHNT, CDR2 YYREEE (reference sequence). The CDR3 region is CASSLGQGEQYF. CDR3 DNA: TGTGCCAGCAGCTTAGGACAGGGCGAGCAGTACTTC.

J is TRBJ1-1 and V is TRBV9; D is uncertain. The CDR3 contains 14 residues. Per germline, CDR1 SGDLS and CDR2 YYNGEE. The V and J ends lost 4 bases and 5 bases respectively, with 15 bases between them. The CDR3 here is CASSPNLSGTEAFF. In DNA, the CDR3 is TGTGCCAGCAGCCCCAATCTTTCGGGGACTGAAGCTTTCTTT.

The CDR3 loop is CASSQDSGNQPQHF. CDR3 DNA sequence: TGTGCCAGCAGCCAAGACAGCGGGAATCAGCCCCAGCATTTT. The rearrangement uses TRBV4-2 and TRBJ1-5; D gene unclear. Germline values: CDR1 LGHNA, CDR2 YNFKEQ. The CDR3 length is 14 residues. V was trimmed by 0 bases and J by 4 bases, leaving 7 bases between them.

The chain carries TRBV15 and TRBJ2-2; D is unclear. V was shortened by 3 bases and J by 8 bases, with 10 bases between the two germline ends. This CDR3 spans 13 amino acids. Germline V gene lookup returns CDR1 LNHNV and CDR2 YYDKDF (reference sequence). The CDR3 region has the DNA TGTGCCACCAGCAGGATCCGGCAGGGGGAGCTGTTTTTT. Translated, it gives CATSRIRQGELFF.

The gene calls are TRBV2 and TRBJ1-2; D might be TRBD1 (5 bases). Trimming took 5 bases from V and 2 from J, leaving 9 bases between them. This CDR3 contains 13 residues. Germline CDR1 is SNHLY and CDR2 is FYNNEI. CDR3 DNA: TGTGCCAGCAGTCCTCCAGGGAACTATGGCTACACCTTC. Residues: CASSPPGNYGYTF. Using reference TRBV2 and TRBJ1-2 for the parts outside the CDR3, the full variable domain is EPEVTQTPSHQVTQMGQEVILRCVPISNHLYFYWYRQILGQKVEFLVSFYNNEISEKSEIFDDQFSVERPDGSNFTLKIRSTKLEDSAMYFCASSPPGNYGYTFGSGTRLTVV.

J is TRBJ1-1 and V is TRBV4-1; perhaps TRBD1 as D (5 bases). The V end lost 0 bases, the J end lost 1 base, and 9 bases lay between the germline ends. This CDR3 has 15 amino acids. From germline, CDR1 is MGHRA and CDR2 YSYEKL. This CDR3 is CASSQERQGNTEAFF. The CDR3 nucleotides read TGCGCCAGCAGCCAAGAGAGGCAGGGGAACACTGAAGCTTTCTTT.

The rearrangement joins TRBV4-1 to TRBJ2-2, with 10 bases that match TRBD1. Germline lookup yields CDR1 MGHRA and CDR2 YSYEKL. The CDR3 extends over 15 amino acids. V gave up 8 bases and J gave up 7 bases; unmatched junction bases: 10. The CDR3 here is CASRSSTGGNGELFF. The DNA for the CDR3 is TGCGCCAGCCGTAGTTCGACAGGGGGCAACGGGGAGCTGTTTTTT.

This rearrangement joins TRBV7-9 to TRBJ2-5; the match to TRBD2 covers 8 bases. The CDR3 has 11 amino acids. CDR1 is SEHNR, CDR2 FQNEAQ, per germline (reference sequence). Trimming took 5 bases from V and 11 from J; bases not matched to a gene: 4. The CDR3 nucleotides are TGTGCCAGCAGCCCCGGGGGGGAGCAGTACTTC. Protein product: CASSPGGEQYF.

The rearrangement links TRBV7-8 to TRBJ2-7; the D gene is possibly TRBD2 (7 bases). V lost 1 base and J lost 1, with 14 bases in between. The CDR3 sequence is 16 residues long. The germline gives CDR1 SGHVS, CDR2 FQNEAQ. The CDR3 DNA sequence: TGTGCCAGCAGCTTAGTGGGGGCGGGGGCATCCTACGAGCAGTACTTC. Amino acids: CASSLVGAGASYEQYF.

CDR3 nucleotide sequence: TGTGCCAGCAGCTCCCGAACTAGCGGGGGGACCTACGAGCAGTACTTC. It is translated as CASSSRTSGGTYEQYF. The rearrangement uses TRBV7-6 and TRBJ2-7; 12 nucleotides line up with TRBD2. Trimming cost V 4 bases and J 2 bases; bases outside gene matches: 6. The V gene's germline CDR1 is SGHVS and CDR2 FNYEAQ. This CDR3 comprises 16 residues.

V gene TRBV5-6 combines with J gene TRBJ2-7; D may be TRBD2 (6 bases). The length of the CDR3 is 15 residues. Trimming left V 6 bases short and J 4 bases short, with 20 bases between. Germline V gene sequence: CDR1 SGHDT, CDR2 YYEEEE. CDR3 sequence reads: CASISRGTIFYEQYF. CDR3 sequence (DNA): TGTGCCAGCATCTCACGGGGGACCATCTTTTACGAGCAGTACTTC.

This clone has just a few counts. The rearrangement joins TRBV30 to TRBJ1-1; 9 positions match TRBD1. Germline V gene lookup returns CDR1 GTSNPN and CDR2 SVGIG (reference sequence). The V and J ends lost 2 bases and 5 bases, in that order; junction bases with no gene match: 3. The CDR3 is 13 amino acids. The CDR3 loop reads CAWSHDRGTEAFF. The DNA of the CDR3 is TGTGCCTGGAGTCATGACAGGGGGACTGAAGCTTTCTTT. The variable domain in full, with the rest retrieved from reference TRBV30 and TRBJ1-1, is SQTIHQWPATLVQPVGSPLSLECTVEGTSNPNLYWYRQAAGRGLQLLFYSVGIGQISSEVPQNLSASRPQDRQFILSSKKLLLSDSGFYLCAWSHDRGTEAFFGQGTRLTVV.

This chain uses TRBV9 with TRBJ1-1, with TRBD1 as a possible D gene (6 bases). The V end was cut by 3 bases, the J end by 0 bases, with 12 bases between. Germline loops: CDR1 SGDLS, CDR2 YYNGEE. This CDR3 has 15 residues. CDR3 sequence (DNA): TGTGCCAGCAGCGCCCGGGACAATGTGAACACTGAAGCTTTCTTT. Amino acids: CASSARDNVNTEAFF.

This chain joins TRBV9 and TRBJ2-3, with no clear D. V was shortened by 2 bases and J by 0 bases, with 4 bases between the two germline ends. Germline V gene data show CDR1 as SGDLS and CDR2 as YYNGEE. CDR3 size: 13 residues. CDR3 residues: CASSVASTDTQYF. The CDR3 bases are TGTGCCAGCAGCGTTGCTAGCACAGATACGCAGTATTTT.

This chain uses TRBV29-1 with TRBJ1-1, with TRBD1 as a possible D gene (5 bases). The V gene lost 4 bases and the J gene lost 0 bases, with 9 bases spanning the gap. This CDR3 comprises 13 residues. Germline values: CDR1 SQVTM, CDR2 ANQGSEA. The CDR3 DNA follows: TGCAGCGTTGTTAGGGGCCTGAACACTGAAGCTTTCTTT. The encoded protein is CSVVRGLNTEAFF.

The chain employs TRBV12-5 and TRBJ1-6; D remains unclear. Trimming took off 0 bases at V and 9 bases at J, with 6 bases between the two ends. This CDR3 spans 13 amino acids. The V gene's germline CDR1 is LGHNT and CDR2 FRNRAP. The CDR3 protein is CASGLVLGSPLHF. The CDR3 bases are TGTGCTAGTGGTTTGGTACTCGGTTCACCCCTCCACTTT.

The chain's CDR3 is CASSYGDRGNQPQHF. Written as DNA, the CDR3 is TGTGCCAGCAGTTACGGGGACAGGGGGAATCAGCCCCAGCATTTT. V and J are TRBV6-6 and TRBJ1-5, with 11 bases that match TRBD1. The CDR3 has 15 amino acids. Looked up from germline, CDR1 is MNHNY and CDR2 is SVGAGI (reference sequence). The trim removed 2 bases at V and 4 bases at J, leaving 1 base unmatched.

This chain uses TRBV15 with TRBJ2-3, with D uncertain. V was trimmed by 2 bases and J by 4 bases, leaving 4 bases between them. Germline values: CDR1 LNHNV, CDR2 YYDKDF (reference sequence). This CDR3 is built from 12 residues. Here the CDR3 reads CATSRRSDTQYF. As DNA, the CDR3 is TGTGCCACCAGCAGAAGGTCAGATACGCAGTATTTT.

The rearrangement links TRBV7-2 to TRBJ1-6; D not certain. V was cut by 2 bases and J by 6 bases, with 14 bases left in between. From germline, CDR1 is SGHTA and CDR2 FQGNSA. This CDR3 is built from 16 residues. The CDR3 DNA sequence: TGTGCCAGCAGCTTACTGGCAGGAGGGTTTAATTCACCCCTCCACTTT. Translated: CASSLLAGGFNSPLHF.

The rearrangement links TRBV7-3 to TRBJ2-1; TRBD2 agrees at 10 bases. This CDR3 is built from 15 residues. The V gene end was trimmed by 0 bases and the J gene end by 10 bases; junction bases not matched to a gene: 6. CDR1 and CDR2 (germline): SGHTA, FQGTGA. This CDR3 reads CASSLTSGGASEQFF. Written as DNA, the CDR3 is TGTGCCAGCAGCTTAACAAGCGGGGGGGCCTCCGAGCAGTTCTTC.